This T cell receptor beta chain stems from a study of cytomegalovirus exposure and HLA in healthy donors. Study observations and caveats: The majority of TCR sequences were rare, yet some public TCRs appeared in many donors. Researchers counted about 150 TCR beta chains as cytomegalovirus-associated. CMV serostatus was the only immune exposure information that was available. For TCR beta chains, V- and J-gene trimming was later linked to a missense DCLRE1C variant.

This clone was counted many times. As yet, its antigen is unknown. A multiplex PCR was run with 60 Vbeta primers and 13 Jbeta primers. Clones were sequenced by immunoSEQ multiplex PCR, and TCRdb holds only the in-frame ones, with some missing. The sample has 70,000 or so clones; roughly two thirds are singletons. The CDR3 extends over 14 amino acids. Trimming removed 3 bases at V and 2 bases at J, with 8 bases between. CDR1 and CDR2 (germline): SEHNR, FQNEAQ (reference sequence). Sequenced: PBMCs. The rearrangement uses TRBV7-9 and TRBJ1-5; a possible D gene is TRBD1 (5 bases). This receptor was identified in a woman aged 45-59 years in good health and CMV-seronegative. The CDR3 nucleotides are TGTGCCAGCAGCTTGGGGCAGGGCAATCAGCCCCAGCATTTT. It encodes CASSLGQGNQPQHF.